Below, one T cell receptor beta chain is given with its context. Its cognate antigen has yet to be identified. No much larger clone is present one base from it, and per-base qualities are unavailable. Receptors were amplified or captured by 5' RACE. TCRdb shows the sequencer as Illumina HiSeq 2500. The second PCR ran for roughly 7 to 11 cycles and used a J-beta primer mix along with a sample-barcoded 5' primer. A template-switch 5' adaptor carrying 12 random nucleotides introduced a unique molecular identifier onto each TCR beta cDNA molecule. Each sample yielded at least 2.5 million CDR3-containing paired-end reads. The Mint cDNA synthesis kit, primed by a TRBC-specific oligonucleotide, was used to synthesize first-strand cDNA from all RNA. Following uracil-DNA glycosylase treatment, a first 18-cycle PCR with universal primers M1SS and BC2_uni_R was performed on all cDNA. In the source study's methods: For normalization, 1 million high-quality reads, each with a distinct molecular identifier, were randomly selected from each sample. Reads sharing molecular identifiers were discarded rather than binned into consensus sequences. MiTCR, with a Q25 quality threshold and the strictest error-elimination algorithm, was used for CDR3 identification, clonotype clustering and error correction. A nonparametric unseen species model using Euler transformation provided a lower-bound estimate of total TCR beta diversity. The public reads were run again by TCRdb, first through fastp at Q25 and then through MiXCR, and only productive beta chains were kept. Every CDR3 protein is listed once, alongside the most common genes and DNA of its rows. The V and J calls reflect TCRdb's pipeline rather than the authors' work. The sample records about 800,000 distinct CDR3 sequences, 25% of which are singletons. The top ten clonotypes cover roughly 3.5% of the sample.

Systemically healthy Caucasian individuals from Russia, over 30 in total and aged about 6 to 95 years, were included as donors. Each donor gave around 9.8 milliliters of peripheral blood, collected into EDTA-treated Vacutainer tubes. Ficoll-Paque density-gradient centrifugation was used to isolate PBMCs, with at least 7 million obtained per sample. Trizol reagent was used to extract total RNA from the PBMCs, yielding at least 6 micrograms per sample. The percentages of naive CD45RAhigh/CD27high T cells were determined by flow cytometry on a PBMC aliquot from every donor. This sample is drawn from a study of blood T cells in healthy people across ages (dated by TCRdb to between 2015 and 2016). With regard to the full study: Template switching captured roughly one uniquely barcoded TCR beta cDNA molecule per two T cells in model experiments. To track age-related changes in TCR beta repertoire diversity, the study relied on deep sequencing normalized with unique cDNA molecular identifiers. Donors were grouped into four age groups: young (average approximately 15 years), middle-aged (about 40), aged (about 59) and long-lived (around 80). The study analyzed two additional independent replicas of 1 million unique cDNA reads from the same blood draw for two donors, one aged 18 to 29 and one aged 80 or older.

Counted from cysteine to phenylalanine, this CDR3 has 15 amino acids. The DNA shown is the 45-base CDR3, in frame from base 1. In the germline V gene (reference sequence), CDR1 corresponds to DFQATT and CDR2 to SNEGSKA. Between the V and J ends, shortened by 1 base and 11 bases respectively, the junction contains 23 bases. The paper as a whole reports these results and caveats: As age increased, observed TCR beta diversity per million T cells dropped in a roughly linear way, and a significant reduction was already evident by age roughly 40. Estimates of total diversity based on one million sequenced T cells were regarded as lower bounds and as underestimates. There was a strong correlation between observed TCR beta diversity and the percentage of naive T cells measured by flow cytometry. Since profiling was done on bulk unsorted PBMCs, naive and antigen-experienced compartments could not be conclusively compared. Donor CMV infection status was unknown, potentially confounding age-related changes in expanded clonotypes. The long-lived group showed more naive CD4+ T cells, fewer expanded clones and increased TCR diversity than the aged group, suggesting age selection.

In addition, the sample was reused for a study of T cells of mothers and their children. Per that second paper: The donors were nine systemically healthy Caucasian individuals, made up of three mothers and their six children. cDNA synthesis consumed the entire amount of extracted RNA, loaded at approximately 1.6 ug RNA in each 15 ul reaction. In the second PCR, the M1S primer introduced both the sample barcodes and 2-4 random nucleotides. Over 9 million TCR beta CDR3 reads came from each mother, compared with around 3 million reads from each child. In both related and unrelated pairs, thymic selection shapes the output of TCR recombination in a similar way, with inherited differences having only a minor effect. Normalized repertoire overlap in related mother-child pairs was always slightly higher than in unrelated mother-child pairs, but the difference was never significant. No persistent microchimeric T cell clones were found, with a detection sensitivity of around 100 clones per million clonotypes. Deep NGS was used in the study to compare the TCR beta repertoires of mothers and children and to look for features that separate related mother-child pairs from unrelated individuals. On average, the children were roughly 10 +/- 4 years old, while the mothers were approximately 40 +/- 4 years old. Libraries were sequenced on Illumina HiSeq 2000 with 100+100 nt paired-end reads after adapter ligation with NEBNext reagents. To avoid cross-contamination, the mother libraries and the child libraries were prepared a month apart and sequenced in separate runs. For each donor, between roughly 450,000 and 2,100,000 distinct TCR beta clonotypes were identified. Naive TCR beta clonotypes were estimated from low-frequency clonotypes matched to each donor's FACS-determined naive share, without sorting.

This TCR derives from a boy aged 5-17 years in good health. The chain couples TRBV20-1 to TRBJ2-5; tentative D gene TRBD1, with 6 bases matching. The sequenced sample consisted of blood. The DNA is TGCAGTGCTAGAGGTAGCAGGGGTCTATCCTACGAACAGTACTTC. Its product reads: CSARGSRGLSYEQYF.